This T cell receptor (beta chain) was observed in a study of shared clonotypes between healthy human individuals. Study results and limitations: Sequencing depth was a factor that was expected to affect clonotype sharing among donors. Represented diversity, genetic and exposure-history alike, was limited by few donors.

For this clone: Its antigen is unknown.

Measured with immunoSEQ multiplex PCR; TCRdb has only the in-frame clones, and not every one. The sample has roughly 1,500,000 clones; approximately 98% are singletons. Germline CDR1 KGHSH, CDR2 LQKENI. V was clipped by 5 bases and J by 0 bases, with 14 bases between them. The CDR3 runs to 16 residues. The TCR was taken from a man under 40 in good health. The sequenced sample consisted of naive CD4+ T cells sorted from blood. Stated subset: CD45RA+ positively selected. The genes are TRBV18 and TRBJ1-3; D remains ambiguous. Here the CDR3 DNA reads TGTGCCAGCTCAATCTACAGACAACTCTCTGGAAACACCATATATTTT. Its translation: CASSIYRQLSGNTIYF.